What follows are 5 T cell receptor beta chains derived from one specimen sequenced in a study of blood T cells in healthy people across ages. PCR was performed a second time for about 7 to 11 cycles using a sample-barcoded 5' primer and a J-beta primer mix. Each CDR3 protein is one row after TCRdb ran MiXCR on the 5' RACE reads. The table records about 1.8 million distinct CDR3 sequences, around 50% of them present only once. The source material was blood. These receptors all stem from a woman aged 40-49 years in good health.

This clonotype was detected only a few times. J is TRBJ2-3 and V is TRBV6-2 or TRBV6-3; no clear D gene. The CDR3 runs 17 residues. The germline CDR1 and CDR2 sequences are MNHEY and SVGEGT. V lost 2 bases and J 4 bases, leaving 19 bases between the germline ends. CDR3 sequence: CASSYRSALMGADTQYF. CDR3 sequence (DNA): TGTGCCAGCAGTTACAGGTCCGCGTTGATGGGTGCAGATACGCAGTATTTT.

The chain carries TRBV27 and TRBJ1-6; possibly TRBD1 for D (5 bases). Trimming removed 6 bases from V and 5 bases from J, with 20 bases in between. Germline V gives CDR1 MNHEY, CDR2 SMNVEV (reference sequence). The CDR3 loop spans 17 amino acids. CDR3 loop: CASSSVPGGSDNSPLHF. CDR3 coding DNA: TGTGCCAGCAGCTCAGTTCCGGGGGGATCCGATAATTCACCCCTCCACTTT.

This clonotype was detected only a few times. CDR3 region: CASSFRQVQETQYF. The CDR3 DNA sequence: TGTGCCAGCAGCTTTCGACAGGTTCAAGAGACCCAGTACTTC. The chain combines TRBV7-2 with TRBJ2-5; possibly TRBD1 for D (6 bases). Trimming took off 3 bases at V and 2 bases at J, with 10 bases between the two ends. The CDR3 contains 14 residues. Germline loops: CDR1 SGHTA, CDR2 FQGNSA.

Notes on this clonotype: One junction end disagrees with the germline gene, perhaps due to a read error. The chain has TRBV4-3 and TRBJ2-7; D is possibly TRBD1 (5 bases). Looked up from germline, CDR1 is LGHNA and CDR2 is YSLEER. This CDR3 comprises 14 residues. The chain's CDR3 is CVSSLGQSSYEQYF. The CDR3 bases are TGCGTCAGCAGCCTTGGACAAAGCTCCTACGAGCAGTACTTC.

As for this clonotype: A clone one base away is much larger, so this may be a read error. The V call is TRBV12-3 or TRBV12-4, the J call TRBJ1-2, with D hard to call. Trimming left V 8 bases short and J 8 bases short, with 12 bases between. The CDR3 spans 11 residues. The CDR3 DNA reads TGTGCCAGCGGTCAAGAACGGGGCTACACCTTC. Amino acid sequence: CASGQERGYTF.